Listed below are T cell receptor beta chains from one sample, sequenced in a study of blood T cell repertoires in COVID-19. The protocol was immunoSEQ multiplex PCR, while the TCRdb copy is restricted to in-frame clones and leaves out a portion. This table has hundreds of thousands of clones, 80% appearing once. Source material: PBMCs or T cells enriched from blood (not recorded which). These receptors all come from a man aged 30-40 years with acute COVID-19. Both conserved end residues are trimmed from each CDR3. Fields, in order: D gene, V gene, CDR3 protein. D genes are given only for firm matches.

TRBD1 TRBV7-3 ASSPGTGGNYGYT
TRBD1 TRBV29-1 SVRSDREGSPLH
TRBD1 TRBV19 ASSPTGQGAKYGYT
NA TRBV14 ASSQQGSSYGYT
NA TRBV12-3/TRBV12-4 ASSPRLAYEQY
NA TRBV19 ASSMPGYYGYT
NA TRBV5-4 ASSLRAGLTNYGYT
NA TRBV19 ASSIVQGSIYGYT
NA TRBV5-6 ASSLWAFGDTGELF
NA TRBV11-2 ASSLNWGQEQETQY
TRBD2 TRBV19 ASGTSWAGELF
TRBD2 TRBV5-1 ASSEAGDGTDTQY
TRBD1 TRBV18 ASSPGQGGNTIY
NA TRBV19 ASSSPALSGPYEQY
TRBD1 TRBV5-6 ASSLASGTGGEKLF
TRBD1 TRBV6-5 ASSYGTGGGGGYT
NA TRBV21-1 ASSLGQGFVEAF
NA TRBV7-3 ASSPTGNTEAF
TRBD1 TRBV7-9 ASSIPQGADTEAF
NA TRBV9 ASSVDGSVGGSPLH
TRBD1 TRBV5-1 ASSAGQVATEQY
TRBD2 TRBV6-2/TRBV6-3 ASSDPGLAGTQY
NA TRBV2 ASLQGFGNTIY
TRBD2 TRBV3-1/TRBV3-2 ASSETGTSGETQY
TRBD2 TRBV5-1 ASSLGSGEIYEQY
TRBD1 TRBV24-1 ATGQEEETQY